This T cell receptor beta chain came from a study of identical twins. TCRdb re-called the 5' RACE reads through MiXCR, storing one row per CDR3 protein. Among 500,000 to 550,000 distinct CDR3 sequences listed, about 20% were seen once. Deletions cut 5 bases from V and 3 bases from J, with 14 bases between. This CDR3 has 15 residues. These data are also associated with another study on T cells expressing NK-cell markers.

The material sequenced was CD4+ T cells sorted from blood. This TCR derives from a woman younger than 30 in good health. This chain uses TRBV12-3 or TRBV12-4 with TRBJ1-5; D is unclear. CDR3 loop: CASSSLYSYNQPQHF. CDR3 DNA: TGTGCCAGCAGTAGTTTATACAGCTACAATCAGCCCCAGCATTTT.